Listed below are T cell receptor beta chains from one sample, sequenced in a study of cytomegalovirus exposure and HLA in healthy donors. The table came from immunoSEQ multiplex PCR; TCRdb's copy has only in-frame clones and leaves some out. This sample yields under 200,000 clones, of which roughly 95% are seen a single time; about 0.94% belongs to the top ten. The sequencing sample was made of PBMCs. The receptors come from a young woman in good health and CMV-seronegative. Both conserved end residues are part of each CDR3. Part of the rows lack a size; the others show once, few, many or a class for expanded clones.

size,J,V,length,CDR3
NA,TRBJ1-2,TRBV6-5,13,CASSYEGGGGYTF
NA,TRBJ1-2,TRBV13,14,CASSSSGGTGGYTF
NA,TRBJ1-4,TRBV6-4,13,CASSTNRGEKLFF
NA,TRBJ1-2,TRBV20-1,11,CSAEETPRIGF
NA,TRBJ1-2,TRBV10-3,17,CAISESSPGQGNYGYTF
NA,TRBJ2-3,TRBV5-1,15,CASSTVVRGTDTQYF
NA,TRBJ1-3,TRBV18,18,CASSSQSLDRSSGNTIYF
NA,TRBJ1-1,TRBV19,12,CASGQVGTEAFF
NA,TRBJ2-5,TRBV11-2,14,CASHKQGAGETQYF
NA,TRBJ1-2,TRBV30,13,CANRRQGGYGYTF
NA,TRBJ1-2,TRBV9,15,CASSDGGTYNYGYTF
NA,TRBJ2-1,TRBV7-3,12,CASSFGGDEQFF
NA,TRBJ1-2,TRBV6-1,12,CASSETDYGYTF
NA,TRBJ2-6,TRBV2,20,CASRDRVSGISLSGANVLTF
NA,TRBJ2-3,TRBV11-2,18,CASSSYRLAGVKTDTQYF
few,TRBJ1-1,TRBV30,13,CAWSVGQGNRAFF
NA,TRBJ1-2,TRBV29-1,10,CSVASDGYTF
once,TRBJ2-2,TRBV2,15,CASSEGRARTGELFF
NA,TRBJ2-7,TRBV7-9,12,CASRDRDHEQYF
NA,TRBJ2-1,TRBV5-6,15,CASSLGWAAEGEQFF
NA,TRBJ1-1,TRBV27,18,CASSLFNRGGGGNTEAFF
NA,TRBJ2-7,TRBV15,15,CATSRSRDRGHEQYF
few,TRBJ1-5,TRBV2,13,CASSESFSQPQHF
once,TRBJ2-7,TRBV10-2,15,CASSEGTGSSYEQYF
NA,TRBJ2-3,TRBV29-1,16,CSVNRGLAGYTDTQYF
NA,TRBJ1-2,TRBV7-8,14,CASSYTGSLYGYTF
NA,TRBJ1-1,TRBV11-2,13,CASRIDQGFAAFF
NA,TRBJ2-7,TRBV7-8,13,CASSPASGYEQYF
NA,TRBJ2-1,TRBV30,15,CAWSVEGFSYNEQFF
NA,TRBJ2-5,TRBV6-5,12,CATTTDRETQYF
NA,TRBJ2-3,TRBV5-8,15,CASRIRLAAADTQYF
NA,TRBJ1-4,TRBV4-1,18,CASSQRDSRLTTNEKLFF
NA,TRBJ1-2,TRBV11-2,18,CASSRLQGDRDINYGYTF
NA,TRBJ2-5,TRBV5-1,15,CASTNDQGRGETQYF
once,TRBJ2-1,TRBV5-4,17,CASSWGTGTSAYNEQFF
once,TRBJ1-2,TRBV21-1,16,CASSKVRTDYNYGYTF
NA,TRBJ1-1,TRBV7-6,14,CASSLGGAYTEAFF
NA,TRBJ1-2,TRBV6-5,13,CASRPGVNYGYTF
NA,TRBJ1-1,TRBV19,15,CASTGQGAMNTEAFF
NA,TRBJ2-3,TRBV7-2,19,CASSLAAGQGRTSTDTQYF
NA,TRBJ1-2,TRBV19,15,CASSPTRNDRYGYTF
NA,TRBJ2-7,TRBV28,15,CASSRTSGGKYEQYF
NA,TRBJ2-7,TRBV5-4,14,CASSRRGSSYEQYF
once,TRBJ2-2,TRBV30,15,CAWSVSGGPTGELFF
NA,TRBJ1-6,TRBV6-5,15,CASSSPGQSFLPLHF
once,TRBJ1-2,TRBV25-1,18,CASSDGRGGPMLYYGYTF
few,TRBJ1-6,TRBV10-3,14,CAISDLGGVSPLHF
NA,TRBJ1-3,TRBV15,14,CATSRDHSGNTIYF
NA,TRBJ1-1,TRBV27,16,CASSYRQGKVNTEAFF